This T cell receptor beta chain comes out of a study of blood T cell repertoires in COVID-19. Study overall: PBMCs, B-cell-depleted T cells, or T cells were the source of the cDNA or gDNA that made up the material.

Seattle's enrolled individuals joined amid active infection and were then monitored longitudinally. Original methodology: By means of reference gene primer amplification, nucleated cell counts were estimated. Sequenced by immunoSEQ multiplex PCR; TCRdb stores in-frame clones only, minus some. That table gives V, J and clone size, and the DNA gave D and trimming. Of 200,000 to 300,000 clones listed, around 87% were seen once; the top ten hold around 5%. Germline CDR1 reads LGHDT; CDR2 reads YNNKEL (reference sequence). This CDR3 is built from 15 residues. This chain joins TRBV3-1 (or the pseudogene TRBV3-2) and TRBJ2-5, with 7 bases that match TRBD2. This TCR was sampled from a woman aged 60-75 years with COVID-19, enrolled during active disease. The sample comprised peripheral blood. The CDR3 DNA reads TGTGCTTCTACTCCCTGGCGGGGGATCCAAGAGACCCAGTACTTC. Translated: CASTPWRGIQETQYF.